This passage covers 20 T cell receptor beta chains from one sample sequenced in a study of blood T cell repertoires in COVID-19. The method was immunoSEQ multiplex PCR; TCRdb's version includes in-frame clones alone and lacks a portion of them. The sample has 250,000 to 300,000 clones; around 87% are singletons. Material for sequencing was peripheral blood. The receptors were sampled from a woman aged 60-75 years with COVID-19, enrolled during active disease.

The genes are TRBV10-3 and TRBJ1-1; D is perhaps TRBD1 (6 bases). CDR3 length: 14 residues. Trimming took 10 bases from V and 0 from J, leaving 15 bases between them. Germline V lookup: CDR1 ENHRY, CDR2 SYGVKD. The chain's CDR3 is CATSRTGLNTEAFF. The DNA for the CDR3 is TGTGCCACCTCCCGTACAGGGCTGAACACTGAAGCTTTCTTT.

This chain joins TRBV9 and TRBJ2-5, with 11 bases identical to TRBD2. This CDR3 has 17 amino acids. V was pared by 4 bases and J by 4 bases, with 12 bases of the junction left unmatched. Germline V gene lookup returns CDR1 SGDLS and CDR2 YYNGEE. The chain's CDR3 is CASSPQGGGTSGETQYF. DNA of the CDR3: TGTGCCAGCAGCCCCCAAGGTGGCGGGACTAGCGGAGAGACCCAGTACTTC.

The chain combines TRBV19 with TRBJ2-1; D remains ambiguous. Germline loops: CDR1 LNHDA, CDR2 SQIVND (reference sequence). Trimming shortened V by 2 bases and J by 8 bases, and 4 bases separated the two germline ends. The CDR3 totals 11 residues. CDR3 residues: CASSINYEQFF. Written as DNA, the CDR3 is TGTGCCAGTAGTATAAACTATGAGCAGTTCTTC.

The rearrangement links TRBV19 to TRBJ1-2, with 7 positions matching TRBD1. The V gene's germline CDR1 is LNHDA and CDR2 SQIVND (reference sequence). CDR3 length: 14 amino acids. The junction had 10 bases not matched to a gene; V was cut back by 7 bases and J by 5 bases. The CDR3 sequence is CASTTDRWTYGYTF. For the CDR3, the DNA is TGTGCCAGTACTACGGACAGGTGGACTTATGGCTACACCTTC.

The V and J genes are TRBV10-3 and TRBJ1-5; D call uncertain. The germline V gene has CDR1 ENHRY and CDR2 SYGVKD. Trimming removed 4 bases from V and 5 bases from J, with 9 bases in between. The CDR3 length is 13 residues. The CDR3 region is CAISGVSDQPQHF. The CDR3 DNA sequence: TGTGCCATCAGTGGGGTCAGCGATCAGCCCCAGCATTTT.

This clone turned up a few times. V and J are TRBV4-1 and TRBJ1-5, with 10 nucleotides matching TRBD1. With 0 bases clipped from V and 4 bases from J, the junction kept 3 bases outside the gene matches. This CDR3 is 16 amino acids long. The V gene's germline CDR1 is MGHRA and CDR2 YSYEKL. CDR3 coding DNA: TGCGCCAGCAGCCAAGATGGGGGACAGGGGAATCAGCCCCAGCATTTT. Its translation is CASSQDGGQGNQPQHF.

The V call is TRBV6-2 or TRBV6-3, the J call TRBJ1-2; D possibly corresponds to TRBD1 (5 bases). This CDR3 is built from 11 residues. Trimming removed 4 bases from V and 8 bases from J, with 8 bases in between. Germline CDR1 is MNHEY and CDR2 is SVGEGT. CDR3 DNA sequence: TGTGCCAGCAGTTGGGGCGGAGGCTACACCTTC. The encoded protein is CASSWGGGYTF.

V usage is TRBV5-4 and J usage is TRBJ1-2; a weak D match, TRBD1 (6 bases). Germline assignment: CDR1 SGHNT and CDR2 YYREEE (reference sequence). This CDR3 has 14 amino acids. Trimming removed 7 bases from V and 8 bases from J, with 21 bases in between. This chain's CDR3 is CASSRMAGEVGYTF. The CDR3 DNA reads TGTGCCAGCTCCCGAATGGCAGGGGAAGTGGGCTACACCTTC.

The chain couples TRBV30 to TRBJ2-7; the D gene is possibly TRBD2 (5 bases). Trimming removed 2 bases from V and 2 bases from J, with 13 bases in between. The CDR3 runs 14 residues. Germline V CDR1 and CDR2: GTSNPN, SVGIG (reference sequence). The CDR3 coding sequence is TGTGCCTGGAGTCGAAAAATGGGAGCCTACGAGCAGTACTTC. It codes for CAWSRKMGAYEQYF.

The V and J genes are TRBV4-3 and TRBJ2-1, with 9 bases matching TRBD2. Trimming cost V 4 bases and J 4 bases; bases outside gene matches: 8. The CDR3 is 16 residues long. In germline, CDR1 is LGHNA, CDR2 YSLEER. The CDR3 DNA is TGCGCCAGCAGCCGAGACGGCCTAGCGGGGTACAATGAGCAGTTCTTC. Protein: CASSRDGLAGYNEQFF.

V and J are TRBV30 and TRBJ2-3; weak D call: TRBD2 (6 bases). The ends were cut back, 4 bases at V and 2 bases at J, with 16 bases in the middle. Germline V lookup: CDR1 GTSNPN, CDR2 SVGIG (reference sequence). The CDR3 consists of 15 residues. The CDR3 DNA sequence: TGTGCCTGGACCATGGGACTGGGGAACACAGATACGCAGTATTTT. This gives the protein CAWTMGLGNTDTQYF. The variable domain in full, completed from reference TRBV30 and TRBJ2-3, reads SQTIHQWPATLVQPVGSPLSLECTVEGTSNPNLYWYRQAAGRGLQLLFYSVGIGQISSEVPQNLSASRPQDRQFILSSKKLLLSDSGFYLCAWTMGLGNTDTQYFGPGTRLTVL.

The rearrangement joins TRBV18 to TRBJ2-3, with D uncertain. V lost 3 bases, J lost 0 bases, and 7 bases lay in between. This CDR3 has 14 amino acids. From germline, CDR1 is KGHSH and CDR2 LQKENI. CDR3 amino acids: CASSPRASTDTQYF. The CDR3 DNA reads as TGTGCCAGCTCACCGAGAGCGAGCACAGATACGCAGTATTTT.

The chain uses TRBV2 and TRBJ1-1; D ambiguous. Germline assignment: CDR1 SNHLY and CDR2 FYNNEI. The CDR3 is made up of 15 amino acids. Trimming cost V 7 bases and J 2 bases, with 17 bases left between them. CDR3 coding DNA: TGTGCCAGCACCTCCGTTAGAATGTTAAACACTGAAGCTTTCTTT. Translation gives CASTSVRMLNTEAFF.

The chain combines TRBV18 with TRBJ1-6; 9 positions match TRBD1. The CDR3 has 18 residues. J gave up 6 bases and V 1 base, and 10 bases lay outside the gene matches. Germline assignment: CDR1 KGHSH and CDR2 LQKENI. CDR3 bases: TGTGCCAGCTCACCACGCGTCGGGGGACAGGGTTCTAATTCACCCCTCCACTTT. Its translation: CASSPRVGGQGSNSPLHF.

V gene TRBV19 combines with J gene TRBJ1-5; D gene uncertain. The CDR3 extends over 13 amino acids. Germline V gives CDR1 LNHDA, CDR2 SQIVND (reference sequence). The V end was cut by 5 bases, the J end by 6 bases, with 11 bases between. The CDR3 coding sequence is TGTGCCAGTAGTGCTGAGGGTGTTCAGCCCCAGCATTTT. This sequence encodes CASSAEGVQPQHF.

The CDR3 is CASSVAGGGGETQYF. DNA for the CDR3: TGTGCCAGCAGCGTAGCAGGGGGCGGGGGAGAGACCCAGTACTTC. The chain links TRBV9 to TRBJ2-5; maybe TRBD1 (8 bases). Trimming left V 0 bases short and J 4 bases short, with 13 bases between. Germline V lookup: CDR1 SGDLS, CDR2 YYNGEE. The CDR3 is made up of 15 amino acids.

The chain combines TRBV29-1 with TRBJ1-3; D is possibly TRBD1 (5 bases). Germline CDR1 and CDR2: SQVTM and ANQGSEA. Trimming removed 4 bases at V and 1 base at J, with 14 bases between. The CDR3 extends over 15 amino acids. CDR3 DNA sequence: TGCAGCGTTGGTGTCGGGGGACCATCTGGAAACACCATATATTTT. Its translation: CSVGVGGPSGNTIYF.

As to this clone: One end of the junction does not line up with germline, which may come from a read error. V gene TRBV6-1 combines with J gene TRBJ1-1; 8 bases map to TRBD1. Germline CDR1 and CDR2: MNHNS and SASEGT. CDR3 length equals 16 residues. DNA for the CDR3: TGTGCCAGCAGAGAAGGTTTCGGACAGGGTTTCTCTGAAGCTTTCTTT. Translating it yields CASREGFGQGFSEAFF.

This rearrangement joins TRBV5-1 to TRBJ1-3; D may be TRBD1 (6 bases). The CDR3 loop spans 17 amino acids. V dropped 6 bases and J dropped 0 bases, with 19 bases sitting between them. Germline CDR1 is SGHRS and CDR2 is YFSETQ. CDR3 sequence: CASTLSGTPNSGNTIYF. The CDR3 DNA reads as TGCGCCAGCACACTCTCCGGGACACCGAACTCTGGAAACACCATATATTTT.

Concerning this clone itself: The sample has other DNA sequences that encode this CDR3 too. In DNA form, the CDR3 reads TGCAGTGCTAGAGATCTGTCCGGCTACACCTTC. This encodes CSARDLSGYTF. The rearrangement uses TRBV20-1 and TRBJ1-2; D is ambiguous. Germline CDR1 DFQATT, CDR2 SNEGSKA (reference sequence). V lost 0 bases to trimming and J lost 8 bases, with 7 bases between them. CDR3 size: 11 residues.